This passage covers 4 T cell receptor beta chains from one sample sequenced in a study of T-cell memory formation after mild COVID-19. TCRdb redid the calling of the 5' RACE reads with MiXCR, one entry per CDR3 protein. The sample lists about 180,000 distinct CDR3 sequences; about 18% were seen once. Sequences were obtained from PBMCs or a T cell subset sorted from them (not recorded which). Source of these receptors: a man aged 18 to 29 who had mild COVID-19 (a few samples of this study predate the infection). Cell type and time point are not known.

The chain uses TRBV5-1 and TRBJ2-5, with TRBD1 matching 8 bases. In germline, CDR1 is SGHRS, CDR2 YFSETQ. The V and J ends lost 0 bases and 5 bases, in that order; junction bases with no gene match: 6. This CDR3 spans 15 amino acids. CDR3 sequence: CASSLGVDRDETQYF. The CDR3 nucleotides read TGCGCCAGCAGCTTGGGGGTGGACAGGGATGAGACCCAGTACTTC.

The CDR3 DNA reads TGTGCCAGCAGCTTAACCGGGACTCCTACCTACAATGAGCAGTTCTTC. Protein: CASSLTGTPTYNEQFF. The rearrangement joins TRBV7-2 to TRBJ2-1, with D tentatively TRBD2 (6 bases). Trimming shortened V by 2 bases and J by 2 bases, and 13 bases separated the two germline ends. There are 16 residues in the CDR3. Germline assignment: CDR1 SGHTA and CDR2 FQGNSA.

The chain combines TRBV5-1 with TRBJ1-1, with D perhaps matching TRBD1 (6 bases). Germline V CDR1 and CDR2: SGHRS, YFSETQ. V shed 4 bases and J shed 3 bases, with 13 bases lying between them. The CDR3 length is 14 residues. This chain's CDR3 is CASSTARGDTEAFF. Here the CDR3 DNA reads TGCGCCAGCAGCACAGCCAGGGGAGACACTGAAGCTTTCTTT.

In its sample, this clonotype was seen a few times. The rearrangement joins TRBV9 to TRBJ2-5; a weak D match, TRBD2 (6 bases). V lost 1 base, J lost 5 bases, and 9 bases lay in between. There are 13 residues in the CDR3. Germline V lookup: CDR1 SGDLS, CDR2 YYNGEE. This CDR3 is CASSVSLAETQYF. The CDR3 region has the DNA TGTGCCAGCAGCGTATCCCTAGCGGAGACCCAGTACTTC.